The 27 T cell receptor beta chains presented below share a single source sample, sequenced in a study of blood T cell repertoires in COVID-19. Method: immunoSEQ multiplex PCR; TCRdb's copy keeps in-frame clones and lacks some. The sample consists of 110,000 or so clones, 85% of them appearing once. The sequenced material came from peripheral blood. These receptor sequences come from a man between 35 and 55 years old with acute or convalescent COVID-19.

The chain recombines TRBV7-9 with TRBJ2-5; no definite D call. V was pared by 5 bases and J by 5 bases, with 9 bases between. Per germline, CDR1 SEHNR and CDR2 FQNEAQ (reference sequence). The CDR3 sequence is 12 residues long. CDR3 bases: TGTGCCAGCAGCGCCGACGGGGAGACCCAGTACTTC. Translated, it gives CASSADGETQYF.

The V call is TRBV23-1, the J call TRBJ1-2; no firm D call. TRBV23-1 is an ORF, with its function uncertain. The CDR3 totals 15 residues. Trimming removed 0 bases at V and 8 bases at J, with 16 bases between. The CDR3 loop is CASSQSWRVGLGYTF. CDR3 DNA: TGCGCCAGCAGTCAATCGTGGAGAGTAGGCTTAGGCTACACCTTC.

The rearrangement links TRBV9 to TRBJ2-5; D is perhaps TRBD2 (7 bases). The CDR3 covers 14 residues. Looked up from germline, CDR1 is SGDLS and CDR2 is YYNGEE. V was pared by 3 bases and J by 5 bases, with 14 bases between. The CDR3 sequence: CASSAMGGHETQYF. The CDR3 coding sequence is TGTGCCAGCAGCGCAATGGGGGGGCACGAGACCCAGTACTTC.

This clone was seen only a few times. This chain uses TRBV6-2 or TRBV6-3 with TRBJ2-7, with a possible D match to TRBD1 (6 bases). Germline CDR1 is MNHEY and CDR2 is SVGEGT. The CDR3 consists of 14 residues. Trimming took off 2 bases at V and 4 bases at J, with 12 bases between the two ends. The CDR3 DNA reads TGTGCCAGCAGTTACATGGGGGCCATTTACGAGCAGTACTTC. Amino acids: CASSYMGAIYEQYF.

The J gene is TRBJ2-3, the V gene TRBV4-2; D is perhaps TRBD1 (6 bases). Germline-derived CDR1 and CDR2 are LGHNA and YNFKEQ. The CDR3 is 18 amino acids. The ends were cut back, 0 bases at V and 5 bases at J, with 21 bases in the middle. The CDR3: CASSQDRGGHRVGDTQYF. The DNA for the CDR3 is TGTGCCAGCAGCCAAGATCGAGGCGGGCACAGGGTTGGAGATACGCAGTATTTT.

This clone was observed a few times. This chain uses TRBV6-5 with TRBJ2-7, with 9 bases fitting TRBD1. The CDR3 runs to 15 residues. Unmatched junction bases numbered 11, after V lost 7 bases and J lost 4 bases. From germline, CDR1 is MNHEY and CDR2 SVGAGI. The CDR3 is CASTKSGTGPYEQYF. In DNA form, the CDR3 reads TGTGCCAGCACTAAGTCCGGGACAGGGCCTTACGAGCAGTACTTC.

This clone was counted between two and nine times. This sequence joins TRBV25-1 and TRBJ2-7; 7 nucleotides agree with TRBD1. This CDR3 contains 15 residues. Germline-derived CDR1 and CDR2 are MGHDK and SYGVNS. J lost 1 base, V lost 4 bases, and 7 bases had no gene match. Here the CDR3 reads CASSAHGTASYEQYF. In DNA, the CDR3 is TGTGCCAGCAGTGCACACGGGACAGCTTCCTACGAGCAGTACTTC.

CDR3: CASSTGHRNTGELFF. The DNA for the CDR3 is TGCGCCAGCAGCACGGGACACCGGAACACCGGGGAGCTGTTTTTT. The chain joins TRBV4-1 to TRBJ2-2; D perhaps matches TRBD1 (6 bases). CDR1 is MGHRA, CDR2 YSYEKL, per germline. The V gene lost 5 bases and the J gene lost 1 base, with 11 bases spanning the gap. This CDR3 comprises 15 residues.

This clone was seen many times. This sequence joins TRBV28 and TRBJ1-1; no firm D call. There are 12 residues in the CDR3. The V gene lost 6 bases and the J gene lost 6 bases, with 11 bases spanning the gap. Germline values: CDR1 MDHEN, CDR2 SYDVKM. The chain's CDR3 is CASSLLAAEAFF. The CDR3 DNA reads TGTGCCAGCAGCCTCCTTGCGGCTGAAGCTTTCTTT.

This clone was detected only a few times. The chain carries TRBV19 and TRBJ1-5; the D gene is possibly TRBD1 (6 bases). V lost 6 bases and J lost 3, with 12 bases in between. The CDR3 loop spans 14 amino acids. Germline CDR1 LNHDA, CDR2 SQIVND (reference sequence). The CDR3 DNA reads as TGTGCCAGTAGCACCTACAGGGACAATCAGCCCCAGCATTTT. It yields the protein CASSTYRDNQPQHF.

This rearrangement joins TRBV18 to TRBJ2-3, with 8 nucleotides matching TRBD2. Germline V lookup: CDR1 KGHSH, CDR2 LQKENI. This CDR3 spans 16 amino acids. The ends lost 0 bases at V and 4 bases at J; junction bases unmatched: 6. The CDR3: CASSPPDGGASDTQYF. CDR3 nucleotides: TGTGCCAGCTCACCACCGGACGGGGGGGCGTCAGATACGCAGTATTTT.

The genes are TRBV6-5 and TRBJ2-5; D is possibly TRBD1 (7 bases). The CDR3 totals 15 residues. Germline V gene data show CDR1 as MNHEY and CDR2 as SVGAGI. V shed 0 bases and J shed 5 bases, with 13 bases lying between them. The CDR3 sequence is CASSYSYRGGETQYF. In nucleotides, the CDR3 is TGTGCCAGCAGTTACTCCTACAGGGGAGGCGAGACCCAGTACTTC.

The DNA for the CDR3 is TGCGCCAGCAGCCAAGTAGCCGGGGGGGGTACGCAGTATTTT. Its translation is CASSQVAGGGTQYF. The chain uses TRBV4-1 and TRBJ2-3; TRBD2 agrees at 8 bases. Germline assignment: CDR1 MGHRA and CDR2 YSYEKL. V trimming: 1 base; J trimming: 8 bases; junction bases outside the gene matches: 5. The CDR3 spans 14 residues.

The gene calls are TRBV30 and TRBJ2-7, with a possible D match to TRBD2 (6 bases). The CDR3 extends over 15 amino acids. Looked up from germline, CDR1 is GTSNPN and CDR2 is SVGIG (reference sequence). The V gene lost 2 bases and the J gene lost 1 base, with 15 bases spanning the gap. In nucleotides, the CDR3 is TGTGCCTGGAGTCCCGTTTGGGGGGTATCCTACGAGCAGTACTTC. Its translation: CAWSPVWGVSYEQYF.

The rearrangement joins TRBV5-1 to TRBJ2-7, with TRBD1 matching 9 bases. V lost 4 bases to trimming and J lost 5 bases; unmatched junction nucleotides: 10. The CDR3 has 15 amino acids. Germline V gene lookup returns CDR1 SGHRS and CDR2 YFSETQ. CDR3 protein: CASSSRDREVDEQYF. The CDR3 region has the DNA TGCGCCAGCAGCAGCCGGGACAGGGAGGTTGACGAGCAGTACTTC.

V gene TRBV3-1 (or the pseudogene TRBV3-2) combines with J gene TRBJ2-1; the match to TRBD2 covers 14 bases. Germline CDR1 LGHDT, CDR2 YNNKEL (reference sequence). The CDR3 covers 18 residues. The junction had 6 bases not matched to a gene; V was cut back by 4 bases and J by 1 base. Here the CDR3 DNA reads TGTGCCAGCAGCCTAGGACTAGCGGGGGGCCTGTCCTACAATGAGCAGTTCTTC. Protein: CASSLGLAGGLSYNEQFF.

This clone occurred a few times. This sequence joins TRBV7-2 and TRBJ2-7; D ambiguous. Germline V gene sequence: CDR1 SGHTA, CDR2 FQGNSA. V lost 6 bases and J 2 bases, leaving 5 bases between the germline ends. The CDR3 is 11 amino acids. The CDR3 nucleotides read TGTGCCAGCAGTTCAACCTACGAGCAGTACTTC. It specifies CASSSTYEQYF.

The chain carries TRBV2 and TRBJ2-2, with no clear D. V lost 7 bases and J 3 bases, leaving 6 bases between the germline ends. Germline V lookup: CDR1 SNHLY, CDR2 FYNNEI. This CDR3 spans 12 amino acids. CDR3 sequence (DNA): TGTGCCAGCACCCGAGACACCGGGGAGCTGTTTTTT. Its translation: CASTRDTGELFF.

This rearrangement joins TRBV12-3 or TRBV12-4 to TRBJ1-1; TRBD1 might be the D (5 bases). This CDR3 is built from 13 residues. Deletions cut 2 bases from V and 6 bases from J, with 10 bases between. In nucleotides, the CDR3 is TGTGCCAGCAGTTTATCCAGGGAGGCTGAAGCTTTCTTT. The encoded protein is CASSLSREAEAFF.

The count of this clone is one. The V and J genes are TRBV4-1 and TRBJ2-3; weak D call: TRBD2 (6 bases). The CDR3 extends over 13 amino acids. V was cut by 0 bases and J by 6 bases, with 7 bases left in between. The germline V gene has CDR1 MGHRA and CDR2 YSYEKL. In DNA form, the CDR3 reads TGCGCCAGCAGCCAAGAGGAGGGGGATACGCAGTATTTT. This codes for CASSQEEGDTQYF.

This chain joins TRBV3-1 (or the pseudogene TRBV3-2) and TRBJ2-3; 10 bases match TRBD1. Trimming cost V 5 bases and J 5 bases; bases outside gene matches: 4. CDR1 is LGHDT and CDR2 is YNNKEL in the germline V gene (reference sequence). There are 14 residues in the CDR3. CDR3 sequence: CASSGQGVEDTQYF. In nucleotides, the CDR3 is TGTGCCAGCAGCGGACAGGGGGTTGAAGATACGCAGTATTTT.

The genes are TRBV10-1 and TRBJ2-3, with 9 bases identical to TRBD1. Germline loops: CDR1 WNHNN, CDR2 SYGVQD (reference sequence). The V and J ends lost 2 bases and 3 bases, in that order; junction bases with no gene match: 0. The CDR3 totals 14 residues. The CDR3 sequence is CASSEDRGTDTQYF. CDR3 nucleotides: TGCGCCAGCAGTGAGGACAGGGGGACAGATACGCAGTATTTT.

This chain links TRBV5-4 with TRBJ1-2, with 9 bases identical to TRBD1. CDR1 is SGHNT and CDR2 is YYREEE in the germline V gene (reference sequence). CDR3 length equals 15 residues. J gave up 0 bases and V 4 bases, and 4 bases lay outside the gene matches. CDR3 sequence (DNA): TGTGCCAGCAGCCCTGGGACAGGGACTAACTATGGCTACACCTTC. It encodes CASSPGTGTNYGYTF.

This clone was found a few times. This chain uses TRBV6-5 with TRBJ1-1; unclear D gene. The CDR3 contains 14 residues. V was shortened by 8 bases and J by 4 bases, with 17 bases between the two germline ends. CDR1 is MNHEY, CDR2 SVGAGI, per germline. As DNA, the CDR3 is TGTGCCAGCCAGCACAGATCGTTTGGCACTGAAGCTTTCTTT. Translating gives CASQHRSFGTEAFF.

This CDR3 reads CASSWGLAGGQSTDTQYF. The CDR3 DNA reads TGTGCCAGCAGTTGGGGACTAGCGGGGGGCCAGAGCACAGATACGCAGTATTTT. The chain combines TRBV5-8 with TRBJ2-3, with TRBD2 matching 15 bases. From germline, CDR1 is SGHTS and CDR2 YDEGEE. The CDR3 runs 18 residues. V shed 5 bases, J shed 0 bases, and the junction held 7 bases outside the gene matches.

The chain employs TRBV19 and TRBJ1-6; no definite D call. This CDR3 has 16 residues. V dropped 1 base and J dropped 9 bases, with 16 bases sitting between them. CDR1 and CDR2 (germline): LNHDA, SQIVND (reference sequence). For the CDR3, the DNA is TGTGCCAGTAGTATAGTATTCGGAGAAGATAGTTCACCCCTCCACTTT. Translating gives CASSIVFGEDSSPLHF.

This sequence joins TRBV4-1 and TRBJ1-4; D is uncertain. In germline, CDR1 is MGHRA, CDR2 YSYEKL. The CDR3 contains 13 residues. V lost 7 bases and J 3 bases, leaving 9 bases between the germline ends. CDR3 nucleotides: TGCGCCAGCACTAAGACATCTAATGAAAAACTGTTTTTT. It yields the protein CASTKTSNEKLFF.